Below are 25 T cell receptor beta chains sequenced from a single sample in a study of spatial heterogeneity in lung cancer. Their specific antigens are unknown. Whole-study findings and limits: Higher tumor mutation counts went along with higher counts of expanded intratumoral alpha and beta TCRs.

TCRdb ran MiXCR on the 5' RACE reads and lists one entry per CDR3 protein. The sample lists more than 7,500 distinct CDR3 sequences; about 2.7% were seen once. Time point described: sample taken at primary tumor resection. Sequencing used lung tumor tissue, obtained at surgery. These receptor sequences come from a male donor with early-stage non-small cell lung cancer.

This clonotype counts as medium-sized. V usage is TRBV12-3 or TRBV12-4 and J usage is TRBJ2-5; a possible D gene is TRBD2 (6 bases). V was pared by 7 bases and J by 2 bases, with 14 bases between. This CDR3 has 14 residues. CDR3 DNA sequence: TGTGCCAGCACCTACCGGGGGACTCAAGAGACCCAGTACTTC. Translating gives CASTYRGTQETQYF.

This clonotype occurred many times. The chain carries TRBV5-1 and TRBJ2-7, with D hard to call. The V gene's germline CDR1 is SGHRS and CDR2 YFSETQ. V gave up 0 bases and J gave up 2 bases, with 3 bases separating them. This CDR3 is built from 12 residues. The CDR3 is CASSLDTYEQYF. CDR3 nucleotide sequence: TGCGCCAGCAGCTTGGACACCTACGAGCAGTACTTC.

This clonotype was found many times. The chain has TRBV10-3 and TRBJ1-1; D call uncertain. Trimming pared 4 bases from V and 0 bases from J, leaving 9 bases between. The CDR3 loop spans 14 amino acids. The germline gives CDR1 ENHRY, CDR2 SYGVKD. The chain's CDR3 is CAISVGGMNTEAFF. The DNA for the CDR3 is TGTGCCATCAGTGTAGGAGGGATGAACACTGAAGCTTTCTTT.

This clonotype was detected many times. The chain carries TRBV12-3 or TRBV12-4 and TRBJ1-6; perhaps TRBD1 as D (5 bases). The CDR3 consists of 15 residues. Trimming took off 1 base at V and 8 bases at J, with 12 bases between the two ends. In nucleotides, the CDR3 is TGTGCCAGCAGTTTAGGTGGGACGTGGGATTCACCCCTCCACTTT. Residues: CASSLGGTWDSPLHF.

This clonotype is deemed medium-sized. The chain carries TRBV5-5 and TRBJ1-2; 7 bases fit TRBD1. CDR3 length equals 14 residues. V lost 4 bases, J lost 2 bases, and 5 bases stayed unmatched. Per the germline V gene, CDR1 is SGHKS and CDR2 is YYEKEE (reference sequence). CDR3: CASSLRQGNYGYTF. The CDR3 region has the DNA TGTGCCAGCAGCCTTAGACAGGGCAACTATGGCTACACCTTC.

Sample share makes this clonotype medium-sized. The chain links TRBV20-1 to TRBJ1-6; possibly TRBD1 for D (6 bases). Trimming took off 6 bases at V and 4 bases at J, with 19 bases between the two ends. CDR1 DFQATT and CDR2 SNEGSKA come from the germline V gene (reference sequence). The CDR3 is 16 residues long. CDR3 in DNA: TGCAGTGCCTCCGAAGGACAGAAAGCGTATAATTCACCCCTCCACTTT. This translates into CSASEGQKAYNSPLHF.

At least ten counts were recorded for this clonotype. The chain couples TRBV20-1 to TRBJ1-2; possible D gene TRBD1, 5 bases. The germline CDR1 and CDR2 sequences are DFQATT and SNEGSKA (reference sequence). This CDR3 spans 14 amino acids. Trimming left V 3 bases short and J 4 bases short, with 15 bases between. The CDR3 loop is CSARRSGSIYGYTF. The CDR3 nucleotides read TGCAGTGCTAGGAGGTCAGGGAGTATCTATGGCTACACCTTC.

In its sample, this clonotype was seen many times. The chain uses TRBV28 and TRBJ2-7, with D possibly TRBD1 on 6 matching bases. This CDR3 comprises 14 residues. V lost 2 bases and J lost 5, with 13 bases in between. Per germline, CDR1 MDHEN and CDR2 SYDVKM. The CDR3 region is CASSLQGGGNEQYF. DNA for the CDR3: TGTGCCAGCAGTTTACAAGGGGGTGGGAACGAGCAGTACTTC.

This clonotype was seen repeatedly, ten times or more. The V gene is TRBV7-8, the J gene TRBJ1-6; D gene uncertain. V was cut by 5 bases and J by 0 bases, with 14 bases left in between. Germline CDR1 is SGHVS and CDR2 is FQNEAQ. The CDR3 consists of 17 residues. In nucleotides, the CDR3 is TGTGCCAGCAGCAAGGGCCCAGGAGGCTCCTATAATTCACCCCTCCACTTT. Encoded protein: CASSKGPGGSYNSPLHF.

In its sample, this clonotype was seen many times. The genes are TRBV6-5 and TRBJ1-6; 11 bases map to TRBD1. This CDR3 is 15 amino acids long. Germline V CDR1 and CDR2: MNHEY, SVGAGI. Germline trimming cut 6 bases from V and 9 bases from J; bases unmatched to any gene: 7. The DNA of the CDR3 is TGTGCCAGCAGGTCGGGACAGGGGGTGGGTTCACCCCTCCACTTT. It translates to CASRSGQGVGSPLHF.

At least ten counts were recorded for this clonotype. The chain joins TRBV20-1 to TRBJ2-1, with TRBD1 identical over 8 bases. The germline CDR1 and CDR2 sequences are DFQATT and SNEGSKA (reference sequence). CDR3 length equals 14 residues. The J segment lost 4 bases and the V segment lost 1 base, leaving 3 bases of the junction unmatched. DNA of the CDR3: TGCAGTGCTAGAGTCAGGGGGCTTTACAATGAGCAGTTCTTC. Translated, it gives CSARVRGLYNEQFF.

This CDR3 reads CASSRLAQPYEQYF. The CDR3 DNA sequence: TGTGCCAGCAGCCGACTAGCCCAGCCCTACGAGCAGTACTTC. The rearrangement uses TRBV7-9 and TRBJ2-7, with TRBD2 identical over 7 bases. CDR3 length: 14 residues. CDR1 and CDR2 from the germline V gene are SEHNR and FQNEAQ (reference sequence). V gave up 5 bases and J gave up 2 bases; unmatched junction bases: 6.

Judged by abundance, this clonotype is medium-sized. This rearrangement joins TRBV7-6 to TRBJ2-3; D is unclear. V was clipped by 1 base and J by 1 base, with 6 bases between them. This CDR3 comprises 14 residues. The germline V gene encodes CDR1 SGHVS and CDR2 FNYEAQ. In DNA form, the CDR3 reads TGTGCCAGCAGCTTAGAGGTGGGCACAGATACGCAGTATTTT. The encoded protein is CASSLEVGTDTQYF.

This clonotype was counted at least ten times. The chain is built from TRBV7-2 and TRBJ2-1; weak D call: TRBD1 (6 bases). Germline assignment: CDR1 SGHTA and CDR2 FQGNSA. CDR3 length: 12 amino acids. V lost 4 bases, J lost 10 bases, and 11 bases lay in between. CDR3 region: CASSSGTQEQFF. The CDR3, as DNA: TGTGCCAGCAGCTCCGGGACACAAGAGCAGTTCTTC.

This clonotype was counted many times. The genes are TRBV7-3 and TRBJ2-2, with TRBD2 as a possible D gene (6 bases). The ends were cut back, 5 bases at V and 7 bases at J, with 8 bases in the middle. Germline-derived CDR1 and CDR2 are SGHTA and FQGTGA. The CDR3 is 12 residues long. The CDR3 is CASSPDYGELFF. The CDR3 nucleotides read TGTGCCAGCAGCCCGGACTACGGGGAGCTGTTTTTT.

In this sample, this clonotype turned up many times. This chain uses TRBV6-2 or TRBV6-3 with TRBJ2-2; 8 bases match TRBD1. Trimming cost V 5 bases and J 2 bases; bases outside gene matches: 4. Germline CDR1 MNHEY, CDR2 SVGEGT. The CDR3 spans 15 residues. CDR3 in DNA: TGTGCCAGCAGTGGCAGGGGGCTTAACACCGGGGAGCTGTTTTTT. Amino acid sequence: CASSGRGLNTGELFF.

This clonotype is termed medium-sized. CDR3 residues: CASSEAYSNQPQHF. The CDR3 DNA follows: TGCGCCAGCAGTGAGGCTTATAGCAATCAGCCCCAGCATTTT. The chain recombines TRBV10-2 with TRBJ1-5; D remains unclear. The V gene's germline CDR1 is WSHSY and CDR2 SAAADI. The CDR3 is 14 amino acids. The V and J ends lost 2 bases and 0 bases respectively, with 5 bases between them.

This clonotype was observed many times. V usage is TRBV28 and J usage is TRBJ2-3; possible D gene TRBD1, 5 bases. Germline-derived CDR1 and CDR2 are MDHEN and SYDVKM. The ends were cut back, 2 bases at V and 4 bases at J, with 13 bases in the middle. The CDR3 has 15 residues. This chain's CDR3 is CASSLTGRRADTQYF. The DNA of the CDR3 is TGTGCCAGCAGTTTAACAGGCCGTAGGGCAGATACGCAGTATTTT. Variable domain in full (rest from reference TRBV28 and TRBJ2-3): DVKVTQSSRYLVKRTGEKVFLECVQDMDHENMFWYRQDPGLGLRLIYFSYDVKMKEKGDIPEGYSVSREKKERFSLILESASTNQTSMYLCASSLTGRRADTQYFGPGTRLTVL.

This clonotype qualifies as medium-sized. The rearrangement links TRBV4-1 to TRBJ1-6; no clear D. Germline CDR1 reads MGHRA; CDR2 reads YSYEKL. Trimming pared 3 bases from V and 8 bases from J, leaving 8 bases between. This CDR3 has 13 residues. CDR3: CASSQRSDSPLHF. The DNA for the CDR3 is TGCGCCAGCAGCCAGAGGAGTGATTCACCCCTCCACTTT.

This clonotype was observed many times. The J gene is TRBJ2-1, the V gene TRBV20-1; 13 bases are a match to TRBD2. The V gene's germline CDR1 is DFQATT and CDR2 SNEGSKA (reference sequence). The CDR3 has 16 residues. Losses at the gene ends were 0 bases for V and 9 bases for J; bases not matched to a gene: 8. This chain's CDR3 is CSARDLVLAGGREQFF. CDR3 in DNA: TGCAGTGCTAGAGATCTGGTACTAGCGGGGGGGCGTGAGCAGTTCTTC.

This clonotype was seen ten or more times. The V gene is TRBV7-8, the J gene TRBJ1-5, with TRBD1 identical over 7 bases. The V gene's germline CDR1 is SGHVS and CDR2 FQNEAQ. V lost 2 bases, J lost 0 bases, and 4 bases stayed unmatched. The CDR3 contains 16 residues. The CDR3 coding sequence is TGTGCCAGCAGCTTAAGGACAGGCTATAGCAATCAGCCCCAGCATTTT. Translated, it gives CASSLRTGYSNQPQHF.

This clonotype came up many times. The chain links TRBV7-2 to TRBJ1-1; D not certain. V dropped 7 bases and J dropped 14 bases, with 17 bases sitting between them. Germline V gene sequence: CDR1 SGHTA, CDR2 FQGNSA. The CDR3 runs to 11 residues. CDR3 in amino acids: CASTGAESAFF. The DNA of the CDR3 is TGTGCCAGCACCGGCGCGGAGTCCGCCTTCTTT.

At least ten counts were recorded for this clonotype. V usage is TRBV20-1 and J usage is TRBJ2-7, with D unclear. This CDR3 has 13 amino acids. The V end lost 6 bases, the J end lost 1 base, and 13 bases lay between the germline ends. Germline CDR1 and CDR2: DFQATT and SNEGSKA (reference sequence). This CDR3 reads CSARRPQSYEQYF. The DNA for the CDR3 is TGCAGTGCCCGGAGACCACAGTCCTACGAGCAGTACTTC.

This clonotype is termed medium-sized. The J gene is TRBJ2-2, the V gene TRBV4-3, with TRBD2 as a possible D gene (5 bases). From germline, CDR1 is LGHNA and CDR2 YSLEER. V was clipped by 1 base and J by 2 bases, with 11 bases between them. This CDR3 region has 16 residues. The CDR3 is CASSQGLGVNTGELFF. CDR3 coding DNA: TGCGCCAGCAGCCAAGGTCTCGGGGTAAACACCGGGGAGCTGTTTTTT.

Judged by abundance, this clonotype is medium-sized (0.01 to 0.1%). The chain is built from TRBV4-2 and TRBJ2-7; TRBD1 agrees at 7 bases. Trimming at V came to 0 bases and at J to 3 bases, leaving 8 bases not matched to a gene. Germline V gene sequence: CDR1 LGHNA, CDR2 YNFKEQ. The CDR3 has 16 amino acids. Here the CDR3 reads CASSQELGGVGYEQYF. The CDR3 DNA sequence: TGTGCCAGCAGCCAAGAGTTAGGGGGCGTTGGCTACGAGCAGTACTTC.